Only a few counts were recorded for the clone carrying this TCR beta chain. As yet, its antigen is unknown. The donors gave bone marrow, and they were healthy. The data stem from a study of cytomegalovirus exposure and HLA in healthy donors. Trimming shortened V by 3 bases and J by 4 bases, and 18 bases separated the two germline ends. Germline assignment: CDR1 SNHLY and CDR2 FYNNEI. This CDR3 has 16 amino acids. Primers: 60 Vbeta forward and 13 Jbeta reverse. Per the authors' pipeline: The count from a later analysis was some 81 million unique TCR beta chains, 9.5 million to 11 million of them shared. Generated by immunoSEQ multiplex PCR, the TCRdb table keeps only in-frame clones and is missing some. V and J calls and clone size are those listed in that table; D and trimming were worked out from the DNA. The data show 130,000 or so clones, approximately 8.9% seen once. Study conclusions and caveats: According to a later analysis, most TCR beta chains associated with CMV appeared HLA-restricted.

This rearrangement joins TRBV2 to TRBJ1-1, with a possible D match to TRBD1 (6 bases). The sample consisted of PBMCs. This receptor was identified in a woman aged 40-49 years in good health and CMV-seropositive. The CDR3: CASSDWAGALSTEAFF. The DNA for the CDR3 is TGTGCCAGCAGTGATTGGGCGGGGGCACTTTCCACTGAAGCTTTCTTT.